A selection of T cell receptor beta chains follows, all from one sample in a study of beta chain features in type 1 diabetes. Sequenced by immunoSEQ multiplex PCR; TCRdb stores in-frame clones only, minus some. The repertoire holds approximately 150,000 clones, with around an eighth as singletons. Specimen: central memory CD4+ T cells from blood. Every receptor here comes from a man aged 18 to 30 with type 1 diabetes. The CDR3 runs from the conserved cysteine through the conserved F or W. The D gene is left open where the match is weak. A clone size is listed for some rows: how often the clone was seen (once, few, many), or a class if it is expanded.

j_call	clone_size	v_call	d_call	cdr3_nt	cdr3_aa
TRBJ2-7	NA	TRBV6-5	NA	TGTGCCAGTTCGAATAACGCAGGAATCGGGCAGTACTTC	CASSNNAGIGQYF
TRBJ1-4	NA	TRBV5-1	NA	TGCGCCAGCAGCTTGGGACAGTTAGAGGAAAAACTGTTTTTT	CASSLGQLEEKLFF
TRBJ2-5	few	TRBV10-3	TRBD1	TGTGCCATCAGCCGGCCAGGGGGTGGGGAGACCCAGTACTTC	CAISRPGGGETQYF
TRBJ2-1	NA	TRBV19	NA	TGTGCCAGTAGTATAGGACAGTTTAGCTCCTACAATGAGCAGTTCTTC	CASSIGQFSSYNEQFF
TRBJ1-2	few	TRBV30	NA	TGTGCCTGGAGTGTACAAGAAAACACTGGCTACACCTTC	CAWSVQENTGYTF
TRBJ1-5	many	TRBV30	TRBD1	TGTGCCTGGAGCGTGCAGGGGGCTGGCAATCAGCCCCAGCATTTT	CAWSVQGAGNQPQHF
TRBJ2-7	NA	TRBV13	NA	TGTGCCAGCAGCTTGACGGCCAGCTCCTACGAGCAGTACTTC	CASSLTASSYEQYF
TRBJ2-1	many	TRBV7-9	TRBD2	TGTGCCAGCAGCCCCTCCGGACTAGCGACACGTGAGCAGTTCTTC	CASSPSGLATREQFF
TRBJ2-2	NA	TRBV7-2	NA	TGTGCCAGCCTTCCACGAGGGGCCGTCGGCACCGGGGAGCTGTTTTTT	CASLPRGAVGTGELFF
TRBJ1-6	few	TRBV7-9	NA	TGTGCCAGCAGCTTAGGGGGTAGTAATTCACCCCTCCACTTT	CASSLGGSNSPLHF
TRBJ1-2	many	TRBV5-4	NA	TGTGCCAGCAGCACAGCCCGGGGTGGCTACACCTTC	CASSTARGGYTF
TRBJ1-1	NA	TRBV29-1	NA	TGCAGCGCCGGCACTGAAGCTTTCTTT	CSAGTEAFF
TRBJ2-1	many	TRBV7-9	NA	TGTGCCAGCAGCTTAGCGCATTTGAATGAGCAGTTCTTC	CASSLAHLNEQFF
TRBJ2-7	few	TRBV5-1	TRBD2	TGCGCCAGCAGCTTGGAAGCGGGGGCCTCCTACGAGCAGTACTTC	CASSLEAGASYEQYF
TRBJ1-1	NA	TRBV28	NA	TGTGCCAGCAATACGGGAGCCTCGAACACTGAAGCTTTCTTT	CASNTGASNTEAFF
TRBJ1-5	NA	TRBV6-1	TRBD1	TGTGCCAGCGGGACAGGTAGTGGCAATCAGCCCCAGCATTTT	CASGTGSGNQPQHF
TRBJ2-7	few	TRBV15	NA	TGTGCCACCAGCAGAGTAGGAGCCATGAACTACGAGCAGTACTTC	CATSRVGAMNYEQYF
TRBJ1-3	NA	TRBV4-2	NA	TGTGCCAGCAGCCAAGAGTTTCAGGGAGTGGCTGGAAACACCATATATTTT	CASSQEFQGVAGNTIYF
TRBJ2-3	NA	TRBV25-1	NA	TGTGCCAGCAGGCGGACAGATACGCAGTATTTT	CASRRTDTQYF
TRBJ2-1	few	TRBV4-1	NA	TGCGCCAGCAGCGCAGGCTCAGCCTACAATGAGCAGTTCTTC	CASSAGSAYNEQFF
TRBJ1-1	NA	TRBV2	NA	TGTGCCAGCAGTGAAGGCAGGAACACTGAAGCTTTCTTT	CASSEGRNTEAFF
TRBJ2-7	few	TRBV7-7	NA	TGTGCCAGCAGCTTACGGGGTAAGGTAAGCTCCTACGAGCAGTACTTC	CASSLRGKVSSYEQYF
TRBJ1-1	NA	TRBV19	NA	TGTGCCAGTAAGTCTTGGCAGCCGCCAAACACTGAAGCTTTCTTT	CASKSWQPPNTEAFF
TRBJ1-1	NA	TRBV19	NA	TGTGCCAGTAGTGCCCAGAGGACCACTGAAGCTTTCTTT	CASSAQRTTEAFF
TRBJ1-4	few	TRBV6-5	NA	TGTGCCAGCAGTTACTCGATAGGTGAAAAACTGTTTTTT	CASSYSIGEKLFF
TRBJ2-5	NA	TRBV30	TRBD2	TGTGCCTGGAAGTTGCGGGGGGGCCAAGAGACCCAGTACTTC	CAWKLRGGQETQYF
TRBJ2-7	NA	TRBV27	NA	TGTGCCAGCAGTTCACAGGTTAGCTCCTACGAGCAGTACTTC	CASSSQVSSYEQYF
TRBJ1-5	few	TRBV5-6	TRBD1	TGTGCCAGCAGCAGAGACAGGGGAGGAATACAGCCCCAGCATTTT	CASSRDRGGIQPQHF